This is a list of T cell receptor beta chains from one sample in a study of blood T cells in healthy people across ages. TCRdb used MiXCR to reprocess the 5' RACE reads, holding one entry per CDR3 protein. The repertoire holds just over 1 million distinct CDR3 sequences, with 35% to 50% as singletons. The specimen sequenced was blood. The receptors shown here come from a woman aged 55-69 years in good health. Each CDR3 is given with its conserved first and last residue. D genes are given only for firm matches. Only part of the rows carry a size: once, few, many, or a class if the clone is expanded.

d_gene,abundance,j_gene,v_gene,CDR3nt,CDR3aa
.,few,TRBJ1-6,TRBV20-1,TGCAGTGCTAGAGATGCATCAGCACCCAGCTCCTATAATTCACCCCTCCACTTT,CSARDASAPSSYNSPLHF
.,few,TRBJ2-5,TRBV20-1,TGCAGTGCTAGACTAGCGATAAGAGAGACCCAGTACTTC,CSARLAIRETQYF
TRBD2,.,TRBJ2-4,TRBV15,TGTGCCACCAGCAGAGATCTAGCGGGGGAAAACATTCAGTACTTC,CATSRDLAGENIQYF
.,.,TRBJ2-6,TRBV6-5,TGTGCCAGCAGTTTACGGCCGACAAACTCTGGGGCCAACGTCCTGACTTTC,CASSLRPTNSGANVLTF
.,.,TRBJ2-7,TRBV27,TGTGCCAGCAGTCCCAGGGACGGTCTCGAGCAGTACTTT,CASSPRDGLEQYF
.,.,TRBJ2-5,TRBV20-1,TGCAGTGCTAGAGATCCCCCAGGCAAAGAGACCCAGTACTTC,CSARDPPGKETQYF
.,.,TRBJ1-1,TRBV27,TGTGCCAGCAGTTTATCGGCCAGCTTGAACACTGAAGCTTTCTTT,CASSLSASLNTEAFF
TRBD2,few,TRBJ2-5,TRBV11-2,TGTGCCAGCAGCCCGGGAGGGACTCCCCGTTACCAAGAGACCCAGTACTTC,CASSPGGTPRYQETQYF
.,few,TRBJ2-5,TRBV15,TGTGCCACCAGCGACAGCTCTCGGGAGACCCAGTACTTC,CATSDSSRETQYF
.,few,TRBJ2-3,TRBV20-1,TGCAGTGCTAGTAAAAGCACAGATACGCAGTATTTT,CSASKSTDTQYF
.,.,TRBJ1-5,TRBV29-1,TGCAGCGTCGCGCCGGGGTCAGGGGATAATCAGCCCCAGCATTTT,CSVAPGSGDNQPQHF
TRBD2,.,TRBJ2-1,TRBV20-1,TGCAGTGCTAGAGATCCAGGCGGGAGGGGTAGTTACAATGAGCAGTTCTTC,CSARDPGGRGSYNEQFF
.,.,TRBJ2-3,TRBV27,TGTGCCAGCAAACGGGACGCAGGTACGCAGTATTTT,CASKRDAGTQYF
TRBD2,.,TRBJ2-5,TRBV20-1,TGCAGTGCTAGCTTGGCGGGAGCAGGAGTAGAGACCCAGTACTTC,CSASLAGAGVETQYF
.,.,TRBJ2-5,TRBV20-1,TGCAGTGCTGCCCCTTGGACGGAGGGGAGGGAGACCCAGTACTTC,CSAAPWTEGRETQYF
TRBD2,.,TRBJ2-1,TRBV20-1,TGCAGTGGCAGGACACTAGCGGGAGATGGGCATAGCTCCTACAATGAGCAGTTCTTC,CSGRTLAGDGHSSYNEQFF
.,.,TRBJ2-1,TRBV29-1,TGCAGCGTTGAAAGACAGATTCAATACAATGAGCAGTTCTTC,CSVERQIQYNEQFF
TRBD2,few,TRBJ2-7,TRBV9,TGTGCCAGCAGCGCCGGACTAGCGGTCTACGAGCAGTACTTC,CASSAGLAVYEQYF
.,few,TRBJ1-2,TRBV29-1,TGCAGCGTGACCCAGACAGGTGGGAAAGGCTACACCTTC,CSVTQTGGKGYTF
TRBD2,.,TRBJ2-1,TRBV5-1,TGCGCCAGCAGCTTGGAGAAAACTAGCGGGAGGGACAATGAGCAGTTCTTC,CASSLEKTSGRDNEQFF